Listed below are T cell receptor beta chains from one sample, sequenced in a study of blood T cell repertoires in COVID-19. This table comes from immunoSEQ multiplex PCR, and its TCRdb copy is limited to in-frame clones, with some not included. The table includes about 160,000 clones, over 70% detected once. The sequenced sample consisted of PBMCs or T cells enriched from blood (not recorded which). These receptors all stem from a woman aged 60-70 years who had recovered from COVID-19. The conserved cysteine and the conserved F or W are not part of the CDR3 here. Each record gives: CDR3 protein, V gene, J gene.

AWSAFPRGDHNEQF	TRBV30	TRBJ2-1
ASSQTNTHNTDTQY	TRBV7-6	TRBJ2-3
ASRPKTGLSNTEAF	TRBV19	TRBJ1-1
ASRTGVGRLF	TRBV27	TRBJ1-4
ASSPPTGNYGYT	TRBV4-1	TRBJ1-2
AISELGGETQY	TRBV10-3	TRBJ2-5
ASSLGLAGGSYEQY	TRBV6-5	TRBJ2-7
ASSIREFYGYT	TRBV19	TRBJ1-2
ASSLWGVGDEQF	TRBV7-9	TRBJ2-1
ASSPGTANTEAF	TRBV7-3	TRBJ1-1
ASSQAHLRGGDTGELF	TRBV4-2	TRBJ2-2
ASSSGMRQGAGEAF	TRBV5-1	TRBJ1-1
ASRFWGPPRYNEQF	TRBV12-2	TRBJ2-1
ASSPLGTTEAF	TRBV18	TRBJ1-1
ASSPRQGNIYGYT	TRBV7-8	TRBJ1-2
ASSQVDRGNQPQH	TRBV4-2	TRBJ1-5
ASSLALQGGYGYT	TRBV5-5	TRBJ1-2
AWSVVPAEGYT	TRBV30	TRBJ1-2
ASSGGGETQY	TRBV9	TRBJ2-5
ASSYPQGIGNTEAF	TRBV6-6	TRBJ1-1
ASSQDPGQGNTGELF	TRBV14	TRBJ2-2
ASSPSGDVYNEQF	TRBV4-1	TRBJ2-1
ASSLRSGTTAIDTQY	TRBV27	TRBJ2-3
ASSLFPSEGLF	TRBV27	TRBJ1-4
ASSLVSVEGNEQY	TRBV7-2	TRBJ2-7
ASSLDREIGELF	TRBV11-2	TRBJ2-2
ASSAREGMITEAF	TRBV25-1	TRBJ1-1
ASSYSSGGAREQF	TRBV6-5	TRBJ2-1
ASSYRGYSGYT	TRBV6-2/TRBV6-3	TRBJ1-2
AISESFLQETQY	TRBV10-3	TRBJ2-5
ASSPRRRGIDETQY	TRBV28	TRBJ2-5
ASSMSGSSYEQY	TRBV19	TRBJ2-7
ASSLSSVYEQY	TRBV27	TRBJ2-7
ASSPYRDSYNEQF	TRBV7-3	TRBJ2-1
ATSDLQTGVCIEAF	TRBV24-1	TRBJ1-1
ASSLSPPVGGFNQPQH	TRBV4-1	TRBJ1-5
ASSVDMQTEAF	TRBV5-4	TRBJ1-1
ATSDTTKGGYT	TRBV24-1	TRBJ1-2
ASSLPREGGITDTQY	TRBV4-1	TRBJ2-3
ASSIPGQGSSEQY	TRBV19	TRBJ2-7
ASSFSVVVSGNTIY	TRBV5-5	TRBJ1-3